Listed below are T cell receptor beta chains from one sample, sequenced in a study of blood T cell repertoires in COVID-19. TCRdb's copy holds only in-frame clones and misses some; the assay was immunoSEQ multiplex PCR. The data hold some 350,000 clones, with about 83% observed a single time. Specimen: peripheral blood. Receptor source: a young man with active or convalescent COVID-19. The CDR3 runs from the conserved cysteine through the conserved F or W. The D gene is left open where the match is weak. A row's size may be missing; if present it is once, few, many or a size class.

v_call	j_call	d_call	clone_size	cdr3_nt	cdr3_aa
TRBV30	TRBJ1-2	-	-	TGTGCCTGGACTGACGGGAGAGGCTACACCTTC	CAWTDGRGYTF
TRBV7-2	TRBJ2-3	TRBD1	-	TGTGCCAGCAGCGCGGACAGGGGGCCTGGTACGCAGTATTTT	CASSADRGPGTQYF
TRBV3-1/TRBV3-2	TRBJ2-7	-	-	TGTGCCAGCGGAGCCGAGGGAATTGGCGAGCAGTACTTC	CASGAEGIGEQYF
TRBV28	TRBJ1-5	TRBD1	-	TGTGCCAGCAGTTCCAAGACAGGGGTTCGACAGCCCCAGCATTTT	CASSSKTGVRQPQHF
TRBV20-1	TRBJ2-5	TRBD2	-	TGCAGTGCTAGTTTCGGGGAGGGAGAGACCCAGTACTTC	CSASFGEGETQYF
TRBV6-2/TRBV6-3	TRBJ2-7	TRBD2	-	TGTGCCCGCCGTTCCGGGGGCGGGGGGCTTAAGAGCGGGTACGAGCAGTACTTC	CARRSGGGGLKSGYEQYF
TRBV18	TRBJ1-5	TRBD1	-	TGTGCCAGCTCACGGGACAGGGACCTCGGCAATCAGCCCCAGCATTTT	CASSRDRDLGNQPQHF
TRBV5-1	TRBJ2-7	TRBD1	-	TGCGCCAGCAGCTTGGAAGGGGGCGCCTACGAGCAGTACTTC	CASSLEGGAYEQYF
TRBV28	TRBJ1-1	-	-	TGTGCCAGCAGAAAGGGAGGGAGCCCTGAAGCTTTCTTT	CASRKGGSPEAFF
TRBV28	TRBJ2-7	TRBD2	-	TGTGCCAGCACCGGGACTAGCGGCTACGAGCAGTACTTC	CASTGTSGYEQYF
TRBV30	TRBJ1-3	-	-	TGTGCCTGGGGAGGAAGGGGCTCCTCTGGAAACACCATATATTTT	CAWGGRGSSGNTIYF
TRBV5-1	TRBJ1-6	-	-	TGCGCCAGCAGCTTGGAGGGGTTCAATTCACCCCTCCACTTT	CASSLEGFNSPLHF
TRBV27	TRBJ1-2	TRBD1	-	TGTGCCAGCAGGCCAAGTACAGGGGATGGCTACACCTTC	CASRPSTGDGYTF
TRBV7-8	TRBJ1-1	-	-	TGTGCCAGCAGCTTAGCTGCCGCAAGTCACTCGAACACTGAAGCTTTCTTT	CASSLAAASHSNTEAFF
TRBV14	TRBJ2-3	-	-	TGTGCCAGCAGCCAACTACCCGGACTAATTGGCACAGATACGCAGTATTTT	CASSQLPGLIGTDTQYF
TRBV11-2	TRBJ1-2	-	-	TGTGCCAGCAGCCCCGTCGTAGGAAGAGGGGGCTACACCTTC	CASSPVVGRGGYTF
TRBV5-1	TRBJ2-3	TRBD2	-	TGCGCCAGCAGCTTAGGGACTAGCGGGGGGCCAGATACGCAGTATTTT	CASSLGTSGGPDTQYF
TRBV24-1	TRBJ2-3	-	-	TGTGCCACCAGTGATCCCTTGACAAGCCATCCAGATACGCAGTATTTT	CATSDPLTSHPDTQYF
TRBV19	TRBJ1-4	-	-	TGTGCCAGTAGTTGGGCGTGGGATGAAAAACTGTTTTTT	CASSWAWDEKLFF
TRBV10-3	TRBJ2-2	TRBD2	-	TGTGCCATCAGTGCCGGGGGGGCCATCGGGGAGCTGTTTTTT	CAISAGGAIGELFF
TRBV3-1/TRBV3-2	TRBJ2-7	TRBD1	-	TGTGCCAGCAGCTCACGGACAGGGGGCTACGAGCAGTACTTC	CASSSRTGGYEQYF
TRBV5-1	TRBJ2-2	TRBD2	few	TGCGCCAGCAGCTTGGATGGACTAGCGGCCGGGGAGCTGTTTTTT	CASSLDGLAAGELFF
TRBV7-9	TRBJ2-6	-	once	TGTGCCAGCAGCCCCTGGCGGGGAGAGGGCTCTGGGGCCAACGTCCTGACTTTC	CASSPWRGEGSGANVLTF
TRBV5-1	TRBJ2-3	-	-	TGCGCCAGCAGCCCGATCGACAGGTCTACGCAGTATTTT	CASSPIDRSTQYF
TRBV11-2	TRBJ2-7	-	few	TGTGCCAGCAGCCGGACAGCCCGAAGGCGCGAGCAGTACTTC	CASSRTARRREQYF
TRBV19	TRBJ1-2	TRBD1	once	TGTGCCAGTAGTACCTTCCCTCGGCAGGGGGCAGGTGGCTACACCTTC	CASSTFPRQGAGGYTF
TRBV28	TRBJ1-1	-	-	TGTGCCAGCACCGCCGCGTTGAACACTGAAGCTTTCTTT	CASTAALNTEAFF
TRBV3-1/TRBV3-2	TRBJ1-4	-	-	TGTGCCAGCAGCCCCTTTCAGGTGATCGGTGAAAAACTGTTTTTT	CASSPFQVIGEKLFF
TRBV4-2	TRBJ2-1	-	-	TGTGCCAGCAGCCAAGCCTATGGAGGTGGGGGGGCCGGCGAGCAGTTCTTC	CASSQAYGGGGAGEQFF
TRBV2	TRBJ2-3	TRBD2	-	TGTGCCAGTCGGGTAGCGGGGAGCACAGATACGCAGTATTTT	CASRVAGSTDTQYF
TRBV6-5	TRBJ2-1	-	many	TGTGCCAGCAGCTCTTCCTACAGGATGAATGAGCAGTTCTTC	CASSSSYRMNEQFF
TRBV6-2/TRBV6-3	TRBJ2-3	TRBD2	-	TGTGCCAGCAGCCATGGACTAGATTGGACAGATACGCAGTATTTT	CASSHGLDWTDTQYF
TRBV4-3	TRBJ2-1	TRBD2	-	TGCGCCAGCAGCCAAGATCGGCTAGCGGGAGCGGTCGGGAATGAGCAGTTCTTC	CASSQDRLAGAVGNEQFF
TRBV7-2	TRBJ2-1	-	-	TGTGCCAGCAGCGTTTTTAGCTCCTACAATGAGCAGTTCTTC	CASSVFSSYNEQFF
TRBV24-1	TRBJ2-2	TRBD1	-	TGTGCCACCAGTGACTGGGACAGGGGCACCGGGGAGCTGTTTTTT	CATSDWDRGTGELFF
TRBV6-2/TRBV6-3	TRBJ1-2	TRBD1	-	TGTGCCAGCAGCGAAGACCGGGACAGTGCGAGGGGAAGAGGCTACACCTTC	CASSEDRDSARGRGYTF
TRBV29-1	TRBJ2-1	TRBD1	-	TGCAGCGCCAAACTACCGGGACAGGGATACAATGAGCAGTTCTTC	CSAKLPGQGYNEQFF
TRBV5-1	TRBJ2-7	TRBD1	-	TGCGCCAGCAGCTTCACAGGGGACGAGCAGTACTTC	CASSFTGDEQYF
TRBV2	TRBJ1-5	TRBD1	-	TGTGCCAGCAGGGGGGACAGGGAGTACACTCAGCCCCAGCATTTT	CASRGDREYTQPQHF
TRBV6-2/TRBV6-3	TRBJ1-1	-	-	TGTGCCAGCAGTTACTCCAGTTACACTGAAGCTTTCTTT	CASSYSSYTEAFF
TRBV5-4	TRBJ2-1	-	-	TGTGCCAGCAGCACCCAGACAGGTTCTTCCTACAATGAGCAGTTCTTC	CASSTQTGSSYNEQFF
TRBV2	TRBJ2-3	TRBD2	-	TGTGCCGGCCGACGAGAGACTAGCGGCACAGATACGCAGTATTTT	CAGRRETSGTDTQYF
TRBV15	TRBJ2-2	-	-	TGTGCCACCAGCAGAGATCAGAGAGGGATCACCGGGGAGCTGTTTTTT	CATSRDQRGITGELFF
TRBV5-1	TRBJ2-7	TRBD1	-	TGCGCCAGCAGCACCCACAGGGGTGGCTACGAGCAGTACTTC	CASSTHRGGYEQYF
TRBV9	TRBJ2-6	-	-	TGTGCCAGCAGCGCCTACTCGATCTCTGGGGCCAACGTCCTGACTTTC	CASSAYSISGANVLTF
TRBV11-2	TRBJ2-1	-	-	TGTGCCAGCAGCTTAGTTGGGGGGGCGGGCAATGAGCAGTTCTTC	CASSLVGGAGNEQFF
TRBV4-1	TRBJ1-5	TRBD1	-	TGCGCCAGCAGCCAAGATCAACAGGGGGCGAATCAGCCCCAGCATTTT	CASSQDQQGANQPQHF
TRBV28	TRBJ1-1	-	-	TGTGCCAGCAGGTCAGACACTGAAGCTTTCTTT	CASRSDTEAFF
TRBV12-5	TRBJ2-5	TRBD2	once	TGTGCTAGTGGTTTTAGCGGGATAGAGACCCAGTACTTC	CASGFSGIETQYF
TRBV2	TRBJ2-5	-	-	TGTGCCAGCAGCCCGGACCGGGGGACCCAGTACTTC	CASSPDRGTQYF